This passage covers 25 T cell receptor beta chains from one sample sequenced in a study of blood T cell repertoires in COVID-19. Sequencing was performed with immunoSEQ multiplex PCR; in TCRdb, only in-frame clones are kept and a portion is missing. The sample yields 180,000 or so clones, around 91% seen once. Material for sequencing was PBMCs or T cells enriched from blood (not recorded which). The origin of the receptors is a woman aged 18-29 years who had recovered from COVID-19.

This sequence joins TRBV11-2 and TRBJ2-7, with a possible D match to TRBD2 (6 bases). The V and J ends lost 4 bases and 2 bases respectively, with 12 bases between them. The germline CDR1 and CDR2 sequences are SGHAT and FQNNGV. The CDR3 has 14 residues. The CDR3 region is CASSSLTRTYEQYF. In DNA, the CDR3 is TGTGCCAGCAGCTCTCTGACTAGAACCTACGAGCAGTACTTC. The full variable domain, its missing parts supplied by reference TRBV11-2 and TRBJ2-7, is EAGVAQSPRYKIIEKRQSVAFWCNPISGHATLYWYQQILGQGPKLLIQFQNNGVVDDSQLPKDRFSAERLKGVDSTLKIQPAKLEDSAVYLCASSSLTRTYEQYFGPGTRLTVT.

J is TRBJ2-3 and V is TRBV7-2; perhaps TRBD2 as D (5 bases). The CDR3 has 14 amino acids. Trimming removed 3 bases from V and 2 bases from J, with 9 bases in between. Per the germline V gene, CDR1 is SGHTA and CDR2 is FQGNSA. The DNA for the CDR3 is TGTGCCAGCAGCTTGGAGGCTTCCACAGATACGCAGTATTTT. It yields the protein CASSLEASTDTQYF.

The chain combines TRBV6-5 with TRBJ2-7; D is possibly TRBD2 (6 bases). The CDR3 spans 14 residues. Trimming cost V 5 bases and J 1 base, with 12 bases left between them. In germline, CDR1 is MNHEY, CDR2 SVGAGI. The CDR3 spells CASSRTTGSYEQYF. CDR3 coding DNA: TGTGCCAGCAGTCGGACTACGGGGTCCTACGAGCAGTACTTC.

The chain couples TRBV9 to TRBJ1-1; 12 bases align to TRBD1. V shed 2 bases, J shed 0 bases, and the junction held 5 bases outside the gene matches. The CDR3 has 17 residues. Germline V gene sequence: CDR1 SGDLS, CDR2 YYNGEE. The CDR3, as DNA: TGTGCCAGCAGCGTTGGGACAGGGGGCGCCTTGAACACTGAAGCTTTCTTT. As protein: CASSVGTGGALNTEAFF.

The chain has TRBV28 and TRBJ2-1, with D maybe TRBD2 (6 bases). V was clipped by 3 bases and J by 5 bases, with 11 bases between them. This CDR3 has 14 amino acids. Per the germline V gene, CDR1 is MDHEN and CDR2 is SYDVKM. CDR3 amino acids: CASSFRASDNEQFF. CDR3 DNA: TGTGCCAGCAGTTTTAGGGCTAGCGACAATGAGCAGTTCTTC.

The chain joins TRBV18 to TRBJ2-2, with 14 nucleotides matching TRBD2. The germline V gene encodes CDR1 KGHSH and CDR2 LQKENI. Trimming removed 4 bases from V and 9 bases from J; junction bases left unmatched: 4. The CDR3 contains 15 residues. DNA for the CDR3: TGTGCCAGCTCACAGACTAGCGGGAGGGCCCGGGAGCTGTTTTTT. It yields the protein CASSQTSGRARELFF.

The CDR3 coding sequence is TGTGCCAGCAGTCCTGCGGGGTACCAAGAGACCCAGTACTTC. Encoded protein: CASSPAGYQETQYF. The V call is TRBV27, the J call TRBJ2-5, with D perhaps TRBD2 (6 bases). V lost 5 bases and J lost 0, with 10 bases in between. The CDR3 contains 14 residues. Germline V gene lookup returns CDR1 MNHEY and CDR2 SMNVEV (reference sequence).

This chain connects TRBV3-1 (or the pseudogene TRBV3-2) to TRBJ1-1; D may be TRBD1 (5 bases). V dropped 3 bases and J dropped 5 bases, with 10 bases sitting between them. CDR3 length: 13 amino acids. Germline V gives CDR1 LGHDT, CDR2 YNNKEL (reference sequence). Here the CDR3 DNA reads TGTGCCAGCAGCCAGTTACAGGTGACTGAAGCTTTCTTT. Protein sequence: CASSQLQVTEAFF.

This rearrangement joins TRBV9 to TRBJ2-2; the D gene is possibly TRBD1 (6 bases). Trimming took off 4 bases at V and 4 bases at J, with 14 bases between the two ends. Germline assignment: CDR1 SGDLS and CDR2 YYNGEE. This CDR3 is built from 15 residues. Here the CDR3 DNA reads TGTGCCAGCAGCCCAGTAGGGGGAGTCACCGGGGAGCTGTTTTTT. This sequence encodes CASSPVGGVTGELFF.

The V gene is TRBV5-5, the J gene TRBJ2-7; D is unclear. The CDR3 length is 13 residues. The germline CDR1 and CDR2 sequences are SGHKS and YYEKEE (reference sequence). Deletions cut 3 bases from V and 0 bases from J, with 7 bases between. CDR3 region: CASSSPGSYEQYF. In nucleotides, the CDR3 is TGTGCCAGCAGCTCGCCGGGCTCCTACGAGCAGTACTTC.

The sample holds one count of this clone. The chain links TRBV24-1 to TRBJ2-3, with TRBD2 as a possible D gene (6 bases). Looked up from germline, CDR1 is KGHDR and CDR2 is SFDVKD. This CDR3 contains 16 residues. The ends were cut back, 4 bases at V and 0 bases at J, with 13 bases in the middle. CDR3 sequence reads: CATSDYAGSSTDTQYF. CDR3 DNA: TGTGCCACCAGTGACTATGCGGGATCTAGCACAGATACGCAGTATTTT.

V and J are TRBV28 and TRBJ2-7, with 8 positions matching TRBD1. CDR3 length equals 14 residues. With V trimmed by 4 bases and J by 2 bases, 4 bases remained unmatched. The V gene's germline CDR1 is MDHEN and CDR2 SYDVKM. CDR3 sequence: CASSSPTGAYEQYF. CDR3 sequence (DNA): TGTGCCAGCAGTTCACCGACAGGGGCCTACGAGCAGTACTTC.

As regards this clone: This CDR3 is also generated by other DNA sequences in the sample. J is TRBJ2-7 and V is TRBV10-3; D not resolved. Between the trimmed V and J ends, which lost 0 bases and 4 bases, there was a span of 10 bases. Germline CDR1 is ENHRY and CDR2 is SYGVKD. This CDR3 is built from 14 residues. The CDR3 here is CAISESGSSYEQYF. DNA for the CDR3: TGTGCCATCAGTGAGTCAGGTAGCTCATACGAGCAGTACTTC.

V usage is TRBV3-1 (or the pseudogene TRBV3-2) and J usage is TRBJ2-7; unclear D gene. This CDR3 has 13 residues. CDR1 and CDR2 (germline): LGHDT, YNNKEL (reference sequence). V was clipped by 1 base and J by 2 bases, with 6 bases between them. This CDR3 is CASSQAGPYEQYF. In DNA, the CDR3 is TGTGCCAGCAGCCAAGCTGGCCCCTACGAGCAGTACTTC.

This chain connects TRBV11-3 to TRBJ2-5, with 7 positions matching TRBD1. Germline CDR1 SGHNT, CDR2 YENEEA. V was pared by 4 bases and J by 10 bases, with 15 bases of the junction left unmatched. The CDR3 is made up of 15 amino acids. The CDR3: CASSSGTAEESGQYF. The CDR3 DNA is TGTGCCAGCAGCTCGGGGACAGCAGAAGAGAGTGGCCAGTACTTC.

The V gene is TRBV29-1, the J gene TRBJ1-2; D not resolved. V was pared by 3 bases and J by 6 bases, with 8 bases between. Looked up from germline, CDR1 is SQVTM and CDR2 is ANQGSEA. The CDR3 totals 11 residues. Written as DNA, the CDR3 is TGCAGCGTTGATACGGGGAATGGCTACACCTTC. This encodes CSVDTGNGYTF.

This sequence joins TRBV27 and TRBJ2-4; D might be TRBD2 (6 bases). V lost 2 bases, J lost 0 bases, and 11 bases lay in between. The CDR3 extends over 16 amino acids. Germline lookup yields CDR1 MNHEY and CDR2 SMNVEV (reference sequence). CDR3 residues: CASSLARGVAKNIQYF. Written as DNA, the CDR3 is TGTGCCAGCAGTTTAGCGCGGGGCGTAGCCAAAAACATTCAGTACTTC.

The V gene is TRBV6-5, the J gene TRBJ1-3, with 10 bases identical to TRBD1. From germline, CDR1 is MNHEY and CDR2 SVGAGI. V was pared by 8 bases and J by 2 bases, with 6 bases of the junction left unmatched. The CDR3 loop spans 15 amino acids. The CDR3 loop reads CASGMGQGTGNTIYF. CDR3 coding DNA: TGTGCCAGCGGAATGGGACAGGGGACTGGAAACACCATATATTTT.

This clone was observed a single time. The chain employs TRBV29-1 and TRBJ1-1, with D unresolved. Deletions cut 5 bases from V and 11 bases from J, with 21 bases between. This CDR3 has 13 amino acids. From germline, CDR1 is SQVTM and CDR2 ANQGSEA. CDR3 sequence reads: CSVYLAPGPGAFF. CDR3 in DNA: TGCAGCGTTTACCTGGCTCCGGGCCCGGGGGCTTTCTTT. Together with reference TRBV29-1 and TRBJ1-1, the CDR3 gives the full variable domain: SAVISQKPSRDICQRGTSLTIQCQVDSQVTMMFWYRQQPGQSLTLIATANQGSEATYESGFVIDKFPISRPNLTFSTLTVSNMSPEDSSIYLCSVYLAPGPGAFFGQGTRLTVV.

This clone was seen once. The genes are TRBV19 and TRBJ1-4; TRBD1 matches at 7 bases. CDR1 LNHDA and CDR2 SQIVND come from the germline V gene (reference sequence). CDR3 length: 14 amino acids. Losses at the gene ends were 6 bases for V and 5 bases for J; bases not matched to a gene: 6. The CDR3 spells CASRDIQGNEKLFF. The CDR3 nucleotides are TGTGCCAGTAGGGACATACAGGGGAATGAAAAACTGTTTTTT.

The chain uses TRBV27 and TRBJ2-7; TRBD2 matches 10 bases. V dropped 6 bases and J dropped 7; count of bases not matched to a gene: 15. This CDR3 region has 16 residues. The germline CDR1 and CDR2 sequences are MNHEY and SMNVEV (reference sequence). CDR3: CASSPLGLADPSEQYF. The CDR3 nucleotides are TGTGCCAGCAGCCCCCTAGGACTAGCGGATCCTAGTGAGCAGTACTTC.

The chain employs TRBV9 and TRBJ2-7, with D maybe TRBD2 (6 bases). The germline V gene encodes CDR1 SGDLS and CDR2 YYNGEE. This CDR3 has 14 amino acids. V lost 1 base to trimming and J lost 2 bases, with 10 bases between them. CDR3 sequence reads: CASSVLADTYEQYF. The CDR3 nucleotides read TGTGCCAGCAGCGTATTAGCGGACACCTACGAGCAGTACTTC.

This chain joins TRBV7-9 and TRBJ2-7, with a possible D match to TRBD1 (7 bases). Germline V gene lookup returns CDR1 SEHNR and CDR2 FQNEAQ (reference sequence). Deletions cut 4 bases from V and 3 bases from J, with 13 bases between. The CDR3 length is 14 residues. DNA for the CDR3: TGTGCCAGCAGCTACGACAGGGAGGTCTACGAGCAGTACTTC. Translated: CASSYDREVYEQYF.

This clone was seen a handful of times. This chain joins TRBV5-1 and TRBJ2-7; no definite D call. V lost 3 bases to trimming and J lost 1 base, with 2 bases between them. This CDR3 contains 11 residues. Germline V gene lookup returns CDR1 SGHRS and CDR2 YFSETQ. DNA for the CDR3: TGCGCCAGCAGCTCTTCCTACGAGCAGTACTTC. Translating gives CASSSSYEQYF.

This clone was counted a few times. Here the CDR3 reads CASSGPGLGGGQPQHF. In DNA form, the CDR3 reads TGTGCCAGCAGCGGCCCGGGCTTAGGGGGCGGGCAGCCCCAGCATTTT. V is TRBV7-9 and J is TRBJ1-5; 7 bases are a match to TRBD1. The CDR3 is 16 residues long. The V and J ends lost 5 bases and 7 bases, in that order; junction bases with no gene match: 14. CDR1 is SEHNR and CDR2 is FQNEAQ in the germline V gene (reference sequence). Using reference TRBV7-9 and TRBJ1-5 for the parts outside the CDR3, the full variable domain is DTGVSQNPRHKITKRGQNVTFRCDPISEHNRLYWYRQTLGQGPEFLTYFQNEAQLEKSRLLSDRFSAERPKGSFSTLEIQRTEQGDSAMYLCASSGPGLGGGQPQHFGDGTRLSIL.